What follows describes a single T cell receptor beta chain. Generated by immunoSEQ multiplex PCR, the TCRdb table keeps only in-frame clones and is missing some. The sample lists about 62,000 clones, about 88% occurring once. The data belong to a study of T cell changes during pregnancy in multiple sclerosis. V was pared by 5 bases and J by 1 base, with 11 bases of the junction left unmatched. Germline V gives CDR1 SGHVS, CDR2 FNYEAQ. This CDR3 spans 16 amino acids. The TCR was taken from a female donor with multiple sclerosis, enrolled in a pregnancy study. The chain employs TRBV7-6 and TRBJ2-7; TRBD1 aligns across 7 bases. The sample in question was peripheral blood, obtained in the first trimester of pregnancy. In DNA, the CDR3 is TGTGCCAGCAGCCCCAGCCGGACAGGCGGATCCTACGAGCAGTACTTC. Protein sequence: CASSPSRTGGSYEQYF.